The T cell receptor beta chain under discussion was sequenced for a study of post-analysis software for immune sequencing data. TCR beta cDNA libraries included unique molecular identifiers. TCRdb itself ran the PCR reads through MiXCR, one entry per CDR3 protein. The top ten clones hold under 30% of a sample with about 160,000 distinct CDR3 sequences, 35% to 40% of them seen once. This clonotype was observed a few times. V shed 5 bases and J 1 base; nucleotides not matched to a gene: 11. The germline V gene encodes CDR1 SGHAT and CDR2 FQNNGV. The CDR3 is made up of 16 amino acids. The chain joins TRBV11-2 to TRBJ2-7; TRBD1 agrees at 7 bases. The sample consisted of blood, taken after autologous hematopoietic stem cell transplantation. The TCR originated in a girl aged 10 to 17 with multiple sclerosis. The CDR3 nucleotides read TGTGCCAGCAGCCGAAGTCAGCTGGGACAGTCCTACGAGCAGTACTTC. Residues: CASSRSQLGQSYEQYF.